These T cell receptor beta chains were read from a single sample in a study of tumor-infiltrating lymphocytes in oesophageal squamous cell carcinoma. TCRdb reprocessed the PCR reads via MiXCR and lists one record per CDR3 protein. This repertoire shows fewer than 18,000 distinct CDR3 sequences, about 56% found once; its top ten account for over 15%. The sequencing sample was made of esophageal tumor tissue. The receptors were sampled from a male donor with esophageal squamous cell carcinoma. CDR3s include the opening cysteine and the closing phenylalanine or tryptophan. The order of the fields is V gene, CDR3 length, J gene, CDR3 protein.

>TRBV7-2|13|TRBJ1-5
CASSLKENQPQHF
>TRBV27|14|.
CASSLGSRVHEQYF
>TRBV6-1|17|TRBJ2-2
CASTAGQGIANTGELFF
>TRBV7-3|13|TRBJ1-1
CASSLSLNTEAFF
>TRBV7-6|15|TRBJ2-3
CASSLGWAEADTQYF
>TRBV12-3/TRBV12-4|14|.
CASSPGLAGGLQYF
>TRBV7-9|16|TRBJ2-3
CASSPGTPVTPATQYF
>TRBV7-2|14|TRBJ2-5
CASSFNLVQETQYF
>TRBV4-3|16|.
CASSRDWGSSYNEQYF
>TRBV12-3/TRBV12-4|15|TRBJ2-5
CASRPSGGRGETQYF
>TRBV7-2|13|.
CASSLKRTYEQYF
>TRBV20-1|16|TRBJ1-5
CSAKGGGSSHNQPQHF
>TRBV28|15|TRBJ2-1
CASSSLAGAGNEQFF
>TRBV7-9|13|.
CASSQTPRETQYF
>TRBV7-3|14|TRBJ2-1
CASSPDRERHEQFF
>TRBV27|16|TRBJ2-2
CASSPRTGGGTGELFF
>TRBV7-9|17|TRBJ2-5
CASSPKVWDRAYNEQYF
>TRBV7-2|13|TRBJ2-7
CASSLAGSYEQYF
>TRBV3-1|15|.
CASSQVAGEIHGYTF